These 17 T cell receptor beta chains were all obtained from the same sample, sequenced in a study of shared clonotypes between healthy human individuals. Clones were read by immunoSEQ multiplex PCR, and TCRdb kept only the in-frame ones, dropping some. The sample has around 510,000 clones; around 78% are singletons. The sequenced material came from PBMCs. The receptors stem from a woman in her 40s in good health. Some clones in this sample may be carry-over from other donors' samples.

The rearrangement uses TRBV27 and TRBJ2-2; D may be TRBD2 (5 bases). The germline CDR1 and CDR2 sequences are MNHEY and SMNVEV (reference sequence). V was cut by 7 bases and J by 6 bases, with 12 bases left in between. The CDR3 runs 13 residues. The CDR3 DNA follows: TGTGCCAGCACCCATGGAGGCCCCGGGGAGCTGTTTTTT. This codes for CASTHGGPGELFF.

On this clone itself: Within the sample, other DNA sequences also encode this same CDR3. The chain employs TRBV5-1 and TRBJ2-5, with 7 bases matching TRBD2. The CDR3 consists of 15 residues. The ends lost 0 bases at V and 4 bases at J; junction bases unmatched: 6. Per the germline V gene, CDR1 is SGHRS and CDR2 is YFSETQ. The chain's CDR3 is CASSLGPGEGETQYF. CDR3 nucleotides: TGCGCCAGCAGCTTGGGTCCCGGGGAGGGAGAGACCCAGTACTTC.

The chain couples TRBV28 to TRBJ2-1, with D perhaps TRBD2 (6 bases). The CDR3 covers 14 residues. The germline V gene encodes CDR1 MDHEN and CDR2 SYDVKM. Trimming left V 7 bases short and J 6 bases short, with 16 bases between. The CDR3 sequence is CASTIPGLANEQFF. The CDR3 DNA reads as TGTGCCAGCACCATACCGGGACTGGCCAATGAGCAGTTCTTC.

As to this clone: This may stem from a read error, because a much larger clone lies one nucleotide away. Distinct nucleotide sequences in the sample also encode this CDR3. This sequence joins TRBV30 and TRBJ2-5, with 7 bases identical to TRBD2. Near its end, the DNA agrees better with TRBJ2-7, so the J call may be wrong. This CDR3 is 14 amino acids long. CDR1 GTSNPN and CDR2 SVGIG come from the germline V gene (reference sequence). Here the CDR3 DNA reads TGTGCCTGGAGTGTGGGGGGGAGCTCCTACGAGCAGTACTTC. It encodes CAWSVGGSSYEQYF.

The chain combines TRBV6-6 with TRBJ1-5; 7 nucleotides agree with TRBD1. This CDR3 spans 15 amino acids. CDR1 and CDR2 from the germline V gene are MNHNY and SVGAGI (reference sequence). With V trimmed by 5 bases and J by 3 bases, 7 bases remained unmatched. The CDR3 DNA reads TGTGCCAGCAGTGACAGGGCGACCTCCAATCAGCCCCAGCATTTT. It specifies CASSDRATSNQPQHF.

The count of this clone is one. The chain recombines TRBV28 with TRBJ2-3; 8 bases fit TRBD2. The CDR3 spans 15 residues. Per the germline V gene, CDR1 is MDHEN and CDR2 is SYDVKM. Trimming took 3 bases from V and 0 from J; bases not matched to a gene: 2. CDR3 coding DNA: TGTGCCAGCAGTTTGGGACTAGGCAGCACAGATACGCAGTATTTT. Translating gives CASSLGLGSTDTQYF.

J is TRBJ2-3 and V is TRBV9; 8 bases line up with TRBD2. The CDR3 loop spans 16 amino acids. With 3 bases clipped from V and 1 base from J, the junction kept 7 bases outside the gene matches. Looked up from germline, CDR1 is SGDLS and CDR2 is YYNGEE. CDR3 amino acids: CASSGVSGKGTDTQYF. CDR3 nucleotide sequence: TGTGCCAGCAGCGGTGTTAGCGGGAAGGGCACAGATACGCAGTATTTT.

Points on this clone: With a much larger clone just one base away, this may be a read error. V usage is TRBV6-5 and J usage is TRBJ1-1; tentative D call: TRBD1 (6 bases). Trimming shortened V by 5 bases and J by 1 base, and 8 bases separated the two germline ends. Germline-derived CDR1 and CDR2 are MNHEY and SVGAGI. The CDR3 extends over 13 amino acids. DNA for the CDR3: TGTGCCAGCAGTGCACAGGGGAACACTGAAGCTTTCTTT. Amino acids: CASSAQGNTEAFF.

The V gene is TRBV11-3, the J gene TRBJ2-7, with 8 bases identical to TRBD2. The CDR3 is made up of 13 amino acids. Trimming took 5 bases from V and 5 from J; bases not matched to a gene: 5. Germline CDR1 reads SGHNT; CDR2 reads YENEEA. The chain's CDR3 is CASSPGLGNEQYF. CDR3 sequence (DNA): TGTGCCAGCAGCCCGGGACTAGGAAACGAGCAGTACTTC.

As regards this clone: A much larger clone differs by one base, so this may be a read error. The sample contains more than one DNA sequence encoding this CDR3. The chain carries TRBV5-1 and TRBJ1-1; 7 bases agree with TRBD1. V lost 7 bases, J lost 5 bases, and 11 bases stayed unmatched. Germline V CDR1 and CDR2: SGHRS, YFSETQ. The CDR3 length is 14 residues. The CDR3 is CASLSEGARTEAFF. CDR3 in DNA: TGCGCCAGCCTGTCGGAGGGGGCAAGAACTGAAGCTTTCTTT.

A note on this clone: Other nucleotide sequences from this sample produce the same CDR3. The chain joins TRBV18 to TRBJ1-1; the D gene is possibly TRBD1 (5 bases). V was cut by 2 bases and J by 14 bases, with 15 bases left in between. Germline V gives CDR1 KGHSH, CDR2 LQKENI. The CDR3 length is 12 residues. The CDR3 nucleotides read TGTGCCAGCTCACCATTTACGACAGAGGCCTTCTTT. As protein: CASSPFTTEAFF.

The CDR3 protein is CASSRPGTGEGGYTF. CDR3 DNA sequence: TGTGCCAGTAGTCGACCTGGGACAGGGGAAGGCGGCTACACCTTC. The V gene is TRBV19, the J gene TRBJ1-2; 10 positions agree with TRBD1. Germline V gives CDR1 LNHDA, CDR2 SQIVND (reference sequence). With V trimmed by 5 bases and J by 8 bases, 11 bases remained unmatched. This CDR3 has 15 amino acids. The full variable domain, completed using reference TRBV19 and TRBJ1-2, is DGGITQSPKYLFRKEGQNVTLSCEQNLNHDAMYWYRQDPGQGLRLIYYSQIVNDFQKGDIAEGYSVSREKKESFPLTVTSAQKNPTAFYLCASSRPGTGEGGYTFGSGTRLTVV.

The chain combines TRBV7-2 with TRBJ2-7, with TRBD2 matching 8 bases. V was pared by 5 bases and J by 4 bases, with 13 bases of the junction left unmatched. Germline V gene lookup returns CDR1 SGHTA and CDR2 FQGNSA. This CDR3 region has 16 residues. The CDR3 coding sequence is TGTGCCAGCAGCAGGTCTTTTAATCGGGAGGGGTACGAGCAGTACTTC. Translated: CASSRSFNREGYEQYF. The full variable domain, with the rest looked up from reference TRBV7-2 and TRBJ2-7, is GAGVSQSPSNKVTEKGKDVELRCDPISGHTALYWYRQSLGQGLEFLIYFQGNSAPDKSGLPSDRFSAERTGGSVSTLTIQRTQQEDSAVYLCASSRSFNREGYEQYFGPGTRLTVT.

CDR3 amino acids: CASSEGYEQFF. The DNA for the CDR3 is TGTGCCAGCAGCGAGGGGTACGAGCAGTTCTTC. This sequence joins TRBV9 and TRBJ2-1; TRBD1 is a possible D gene (5 bases). Germline V gene lookup returns CDR1 SGDLS and CDR2 YYNGEE. There are 11 residues in the CDR3. Trimming stripped 3 bases from V and 10 bases from J, with 8 bases between.

The sample holds many counts of this clone. This chain joins TRBV29-1 and TRBJ2-5; D remains unclear. V lost 4 bases and J 2 bases, leaving 11 bases between the germline ends. Germline values: CDR1 SQVTM, CDR2 ANQGSEA. This CDR3 spans 13 amino acids. CDR3 in DNA: TGCAGCGTTGTTCCCCCGACGCAAGAGACCCAGTACTTC. As protein: CSVVPPTQETQYF.

The gene calls are TRBV2 and TRBJ2-7, with D perhaps matching TRBD1 (5 bases). This CDR3 is 13 amino acids long. V was trimmed by 8 bases and J by 6 bases, leaving 17 bases between them. Germline CDR1 SNHLY, CDR2 FYNNEI. The CDR3 spells CASAGPSAREQYF. The CDR3 region has the DNA TGTGCCAGCGCAGGGCCCTCCGCCCGCGAGCAGTACTTC.

The chain couples TRBV2 to TRBJ1-1; D gene uncertain. This CDR3 is 14 amino acids long. Germline assignment: CDR1 SNHLY and CDR2 FYNNEI. Trimming removed 0 bases from V and 4 bases from J, with 9 bases in between. Written as DNA, the CDR3 is TGTGCCAGCAGTGAAGCGCGAGGGAGCACTGAAGCTTTCTTT. The encoded protein is CASSEARGSTEAFF.